This T cell receptor beta chain was observed in a study of shared clonotypes between healthy human individuals. Germline lookup yields CDR1 SNHLY and CDR2 FYNNEI. Between the trimmed V and J ends, which lost 3 bases and 8 bases, there was a span of 17 bases. This CDR3 has 15 residues. Clones were sequenced by immunoSEQ multiplex PCR, and TCRdb holds only the in-frame ones, with some missing. This sample yields 2 million to 2.5 million clones, of which about 92% are seen a single time; around 0.4% belongs to the top ten. This TCR derives from a man aged 18-30 years in good health. Some clones in this sample may be carry-over from other donors' samples. The chain couples TRBV2 to TRBJ2-1, with D perhaps matching TRBD2 (6 bases). Material for sequencing was naive CD4+ T cells from PBMCs. Described subset: CD45RA+ positively selected. This chain's CDR3 is CASSEFGSGSDEQFF. The CDR3 nucleotides are TGTGCCAGCAGTGAGTTCGGGAGCGGTAGCGATGAGCAGTTCTTC.